This is a list of T cell receptor beta chains from one sample in a study of CD8 T cells in Susac syndrome. TCRdb used MiXCR to reprocess the immunoSEQ multiplex PCR reads, holding one entry per CDR3 protein. This sample yields roughly 190,000 distinct CDR3 sequences, of which about 93% are seen a single time; around 0.1% belongs to the top ten. The sample comprised CD4+ T cells from PBMCs. These receptors came from a human donor in good health. Both conserved end residues are part of each CDR3. D genes are given only for firm matches. A row's size may be missing; if present it is once, few, many or a size class.

length,size,V,J,D,CDR3,DNA
17,.,TRBV14,TRBJ2-3,TRBD1,CASSVAFQGVNTDTQYF,TGTGCCAGCAGCGTAGCCTTCCAGGGGGTAAACACAGATACGCAGTATTTT
16,.,TRBV3-1,TRBJ2-3,.,CASSQDYPSGMDTQYF,TGTGCCAGCAGCCAAGATTACCCCTCGGGGATGGATACGCAGTATTTT
11,.,TRBV29-1,TRBJ1-2,TRBD1,CSGDRGDGYTF,TGCAGCGGGGACAGGGGGGATGGCTACACCTTC
16,once,TRBV5-4,TRBJ2-2,TRBD1,CASRGLGTDRTGELFF,TGTGCCAGCAGAGGGTTAGGGACAGATCGTACCGGGGAGCTGTTTTTT
15,.,TRBV28,TRBJ2-1,TRBD2,CASRLPAGGINEQFF,TGTGCCAGCAGACTCCCGGCGGGGGGGATTAACGAGCAGTTCTTC
15,.,TRBV30,TRBJ2-7,.,CAWSVRGARPNEQYF,TGTGCCTGGAGTGTCCGGGGGGCGCGCCCTAACGAGCAGTACTTC
13,.,TRBV7-2,TRBJ2-1,.,CASSSVRQGMGFF,TGTGCCAGCAGCTCCGTACGTCAAGGTATGGGGTTCTTC
15,.,TRBV7-2,TRBJ1-5,.,CASSFTTGYNQPQHF,TGTGCCAGCAGCTTTACCACAGGGTACAATCAGCCCCAGCATTTT
14,.,TRBV7-2,TRBJ1-5,.,CASRIPGTDQPQHF,TGTGCCAGCAGAATCCCAGGTACGGATCAGCCCCAGCATTTT
12,.,TRBV6-5,TRBJ1-5,.,CASTRGNQPQHF,TGTGCCAGCACCCGGGGCAATCAGCCCCAGCATTTT
13,.,TRBV7-2,TRBJ2-5,TRBD1,CASSLGQGGTQYF,TGTGCCAGCAGCTTGGGACAGGGGGGTACCCAGTACTTC
18,.,TRBV7-2,TRBJ2-3,TRBD2,CASSLRASSGGPLDTQYF,TGTGCCAGCAGCTTAAGGGCATCTAGCGGGGGACCTCTAGATACGCAGTATTTT
15,once,TRBV5-1,TRBJ2-7,.,CASSLGRMNSYEQYF,TGCGCCAGCAGCCTGGGCAGGATGAACTCCTACGAGCAGTACTTC
15,once,TRBV7-3,TRBJ1-1,.,CASSSPGSTYTEAFF,TGTGCCAGCAGCTCGCCCGGCAGCACTTACACTGAAGCTTTCTTT
14,.,TRBV7-2,TRBJ1-5,TRBD1,CASSTGQGVQPQHF,TGTGCCAGCAGCACTGGACAGGGGGTTCAGCCCCAGCATTTT
15,.,TRBV27,TRBJ1-5,.,CASSSGAYSNQPQHF,TGTGCCAGCAGTTCCGGGGCTTATAGCAATCAGCCCCAGCATTTT
15,.,TRBV9,TRBJ2-1,TRBD2,CASSAAGSSYNEQFF,TGTGCCAGCAGCGCAGCGGGGAGCTCCTACAATGAGCAGTTCTTC
17,once,TRBV24-1,TRBJ2-5,TRBD1,CATSELTLDRDQETQYF,TGTGCCACCAGTGAGTTGACCCTCGACAGGGACCAAGAGACCCAGTACTTC
14,.,TRBV5-1,TRBJ1-1,TRBD1,CASSSQGWDTEAFF,TGCGCCAGCAGCTCACAGGGGTGGGACACTGAAGCTTTCTTT
13,.,TRBV3-1,TRBJ1-5,TRBD1,CASSHGTGGQLYF,TGTGCCAGCAGCCACGGAACTGGGGGACAGCTGTATTTT
16,.,TRBV5-6,TRBJ2-4,.,CASSFSSQPSRGIQYF,TGTGCCAGCAGCTTCAGTAGCCAACCTTCCAGAGGCATTCAGTACTTC
14,few,TRBV2,TRBJ2-7,.,CASSRSQSAYEQYF,TGTGCCAGCAGTCGCTCCCAGAGTGCCTACGAGCAGTACTTC
17,.,TRBV5-1,TRBJ2-3,.,CASSGGRQVASTDTQYF,TGCGCCAGCAGCGGGGGACGACAGGTCGCTAGCACAGATACGCAGTATTTT
15,once,TRBV5-1,TRBJ1-6,.,CASRDALTGNSPLHF,TGCGCCAGCCGGGACGCCTTGACGGGTAATTCACCCCTCCACTTT
16,few,TRBV6-1,TRBJ2-2,.,CASSHGPGFDTGELFF,TGTGCCAGCAGCCACGGGCCGGGGTTCGACACCGGGGAGCTGTTTTTT
16,once,TRBV6-2/TRBV6-3,TRBJ2-5,TRBD2,CASTNTPIAGKETQYF,TGTGCCAGCACCAACACCCCCATAGCGGGGAAAGAGACCCAGTACTTC
14,.,TRBV18,TRBJ1-5,.,CASSPRFDNQPQHF,TGTGCCAGCTCACCTCGTTTTGACAATCAGCCCCAGCATTTT
20,.,TRBV7-8,TRBJ1-2,.,CASSPLFQGRALITNYGYTF,TGTGCCAGCAGCCCCCTCTTCCAGGGGAGGGCCCTGATTACTAACTATGGCTACACCTTC
14,.,TRBV18,TRBJ1-1,.,CASSPSMGGAEAFF,TGTGCCAGCTCACCAAGTATGGGGGGGGCTGAAGCTTTCTTT
14,.,TRBV4-2,TRBJ2-7,.,CASSQRGPSYEQYF,TGTGCCAGCAGCCAAAGGGGACCCTCATACGAGCAGTACTTC
16,.,TRBV7-9,TRBJ1-4,.,CASSSGPGGVFEKLFF,TGTGCCAGCAGCTCCGGACCTGGTGGGGTTTTTGAAAAACTGTTTTTT
11,.,TRBV28,TRBJ1-2,.,CASSPSTGYTF,TGTGCCAGCAGCCCTTCCACGGGCTACACCTTC
15,.,TRBV5-1,TRBJ2-7,.,CASTPLASGGAEQYF,TGCGCCAGCACCCCCCTAGCAAGTGGAGGAGCTGAGCAGTACTTC
14,once,TRBV19,TRBJ1-1,.,CASTAGRDFTEAFF,TGTGCCAGTACCGCGGGGAGGGATTTCACTGAAGCTTTCTTT
13,.,TRBV28,TRBJ2-7,.,CASSSGPRHEQYF,TGTGCCAGCAGTTCGGGACCGCGCCACGAGCAGTACTTC
17,.,TRBV6-2/TRBV6-3,TRBJ1-2,.,CASSYSRQAAVAGGYTF,TGTGCCAGCAGTTATTCAAGACAGGCCGCGGTTGCAGGTGGCTACACCTTC
15,once,TRBV3-1,TRBJ2-2,TRBD1,CASSPGTVNTGELFF,TGTGCCAGCAGTCCCGGGACAGTGAACACCGGGGAGCTGTTTTTT
13,.,TRBV3-1,TRBJ2-5,.,CASSHGTRGTQYF,TGTGCCAGCAGCCATGGCACACGGGGGACCCAGTACTTC
13,.,TRBV10-3,TRBJ1-1,.,CAITGQMNTEAFF,TGTGCCATAACAGGCCAGATGAACACTGAAGCTTTCTTT
15,.,TRBV6-5,TRBJ2-3,.,CASSSRGGIADTQYF,TGTGCCAGCAGTTCTAGGGGGGGCATTGCAGATACGCAGTATTTT
14,.,TRBV5-1,TRBJ1-4,.,CASSWGTANEKLFF,TGCGCCAGCAGCTGGGGGACGGCTAATGAAAAACTGTTTTTT
14,.,TRBV29-1,TRBJ2-3,.,CSVGRTSLTDTQYF,TGCAGCGTTGGTCGGACATCTCTCACAGATACGCAGTATTTT
16,.,TRBV7-7,TRBJ2-5,.,CASSKTGVGGGETQYF,TGTGCTAGCAGCAAGACTGGTGTCGGTGGGGGAGAGACCCAGTACTTC
11,once,TRBV9,TRBJ2-1,.,CASSPLRKQFF,TGTGCCAGCAGCCCGCTTAGGAAACAGTTCTTC
14,.,TRBV2,TRBJ2-1,TRBD2,CASSEQRGGLEQFF,TGTGCCAGCAGTGAACAGCGGGGGGGCCTTGAGCAGTTCTTC
16,.,TRBV5-4,TRBJ2-6,TRBD1,CASSDGQGAGANVLTF,TGTGCCAGCAGCGACGGACAGGGGGCGGGGGCCAACGTCCTGACTTTC
19,.,TRBV24-1,TRBJ2-3,TRBD2,CATSAATSGGVIGTDTQYF,TGTGCCACCAGTGCCGCGACTAGCGGGGGGGTTATTGGCACAGATACGCAGTATTTT
14,.,TRBV14,TRBJ1-1,.,CASSPSGVRTEAFF,TGTGCCAGCAGCCCTTCGGGGGTTCGCACTGAAGCTTTCTTT
15,.,TRBV27,TRBJ2-2,.,CASSKPGGWTGELFF,TGTGCCAGCAGTAAACCCGGGGGATGGACCGGGGAGCTGTTTTTT
15,.,TRBV7-2,TRBJ2-5,.,CASSPIGTAQETQYF,TGTGCCAGCAGCCCAATTGGGACGGCGCAAGAGACCCAGTACTTC
15,few,TRBV5-1,TRBJ1-6,.,CASSLGAGRNSPLHF,TGCGCCAGCAGCTTGGGGGCAGGAAGAAACTCCCCCCTCCACTTT
13,.,TRBV12-3/TRBV12-4,TRBJ2-7,.,CASSLDRRYEQYF,TGTGCCAGCAGTCTGGACAGAAGGTACGAGCAGTACTTC